This T cell receptor (beta chain) was sequenced in a study of tumor-infiltrating lymphocytes in primary liver carcinoma. Unsorted bulk tissue of roughly 17-33 mg yielded co-extracted RNA and DNA. The proportion of viable tumor cells exceeded 80% in every tumor sample. The investigators made TCR beta cDNA from approximately 500 ng total RNA, using a constant-region primer. A slightly modified ARM-PCR protocol with three nested multiplex PCR rounds produced these TCR beta libraries. TCRdb fed the multiplex PCR reads into MiXCR, producing one record per CDR3 protein. The data contain roughly 120,000 distinct CDR3 sequences, around 62% of them singletons. This clonotype was found a few times. Being one base from a much bigger clone, this may be a read error. This clonotype originated in a woman aged 55-70 years with primary liver carcinoma and hepatitis B virus infection. Specimen: liver tumor tissue from sampling region 1. Sample subset: tumor region T1, superior pole.

The CDR3 region has the DNA TGTGCCAGCAGCTTAGGCCCCCGGCAGGGGAATTCTGGAGACACCATATATTTT. Residues: CASSLGPRQGNSGDTIYF. V and J are TRBV11-2 and TRBJ1-3, with D possibly TRBD1 on 6 matching bases. Germline-derived CDR1 and CDR2 are SGHAT and FQNNGV. The CDR3 length is 18 residues.